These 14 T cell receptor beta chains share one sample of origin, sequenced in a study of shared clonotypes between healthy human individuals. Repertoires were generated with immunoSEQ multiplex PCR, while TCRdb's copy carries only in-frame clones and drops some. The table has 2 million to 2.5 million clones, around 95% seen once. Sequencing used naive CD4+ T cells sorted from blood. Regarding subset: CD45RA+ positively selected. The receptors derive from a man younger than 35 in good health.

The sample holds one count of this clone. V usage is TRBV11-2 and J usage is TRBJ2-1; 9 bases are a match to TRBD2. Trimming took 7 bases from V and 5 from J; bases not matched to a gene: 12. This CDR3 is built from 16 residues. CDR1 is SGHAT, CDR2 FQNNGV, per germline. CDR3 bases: TGTGCCAGCACCCGAGGGGCTAGCGGGACCCACAATGAGCAGTTCTTC. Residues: CASTRGASGTHNEQFF.

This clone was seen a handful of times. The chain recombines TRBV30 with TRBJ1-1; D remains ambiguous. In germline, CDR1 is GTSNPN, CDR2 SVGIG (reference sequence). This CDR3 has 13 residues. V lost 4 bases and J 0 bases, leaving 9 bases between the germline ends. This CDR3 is CAWTHRVNTEAFF. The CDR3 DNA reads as TGTGCCTGGACCCATAGGGTGAACACTGAAGCTTTCTTT.

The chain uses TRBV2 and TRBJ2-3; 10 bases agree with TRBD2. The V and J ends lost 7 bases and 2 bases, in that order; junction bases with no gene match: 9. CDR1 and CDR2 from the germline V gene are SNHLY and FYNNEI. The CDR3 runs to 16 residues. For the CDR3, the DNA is TGTGCCAGCACTGACCTAGCGGGAGCGATCACAGATACGCAGTATTTT. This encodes CASTDLAGAITDTQYF.

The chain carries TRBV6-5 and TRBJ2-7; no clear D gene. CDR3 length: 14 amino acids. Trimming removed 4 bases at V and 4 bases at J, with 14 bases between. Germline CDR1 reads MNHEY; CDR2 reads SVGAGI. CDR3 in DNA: TGTGCCAGCAGTTCGCTACCTTTAAGATACGAGCAGTACTTC. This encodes CASSSLPLRYEQYF.

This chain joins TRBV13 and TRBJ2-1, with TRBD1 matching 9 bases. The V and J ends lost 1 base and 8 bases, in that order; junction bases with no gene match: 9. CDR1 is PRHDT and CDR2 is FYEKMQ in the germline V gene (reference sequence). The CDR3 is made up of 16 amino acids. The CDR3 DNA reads TGTGCCAGCAGCTTAGTTGTTGGGACAGGGACTTATGAGCAGTTCTTC. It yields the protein CASSLVVGTGTYEQFF.

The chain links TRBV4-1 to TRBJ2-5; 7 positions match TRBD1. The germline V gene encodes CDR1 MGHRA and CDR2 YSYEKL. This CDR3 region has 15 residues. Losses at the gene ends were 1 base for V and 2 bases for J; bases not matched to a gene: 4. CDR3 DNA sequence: TGCGCCAGCAGCCAAGTGGTGACAGGGCAAGAGACCCAGTACTTC. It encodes CASSQVVTGQETQYF.

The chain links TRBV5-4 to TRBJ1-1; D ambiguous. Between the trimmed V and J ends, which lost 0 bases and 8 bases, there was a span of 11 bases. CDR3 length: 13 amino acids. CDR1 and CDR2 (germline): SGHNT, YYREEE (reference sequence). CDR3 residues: CASSLASRREAFF. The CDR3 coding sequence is TGTGCCAGCAGCTTGGCTTCGCGGAGGGAAGCTTTCTTT.

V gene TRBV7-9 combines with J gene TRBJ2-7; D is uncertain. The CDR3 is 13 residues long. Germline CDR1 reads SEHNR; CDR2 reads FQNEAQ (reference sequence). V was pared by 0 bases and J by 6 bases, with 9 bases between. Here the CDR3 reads CASSLAEAREQYF. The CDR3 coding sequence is TGTGCCAGCAGCTTAGCTGAGGCACGCGAGCAGTACTTC.

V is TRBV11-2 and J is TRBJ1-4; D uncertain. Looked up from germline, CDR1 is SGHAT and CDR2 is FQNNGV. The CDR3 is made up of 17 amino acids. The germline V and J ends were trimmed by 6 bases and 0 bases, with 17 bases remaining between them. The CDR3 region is CASRSTLWHATNEKLFF. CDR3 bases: TGTGCCAGCAGGTCAACCCTCTGGCATGCAACTAATGAAAAACTGTTTTTT. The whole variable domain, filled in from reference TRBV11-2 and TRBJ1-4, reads EAGVAQSPRYKIIEKRQSVAFWCNPISGHATLYWYQQILGQGPKLLIQFQNNGVVDDSQLPKDRFSAERLKGVDSTLKIQPAKLEDSAVYLCASRSTLWHATNEKLFFGSGTQLSVL.

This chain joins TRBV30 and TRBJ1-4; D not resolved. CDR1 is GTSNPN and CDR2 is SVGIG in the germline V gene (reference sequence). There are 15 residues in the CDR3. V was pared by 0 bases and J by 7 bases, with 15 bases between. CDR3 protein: CAWSVRGGSGEKLFF. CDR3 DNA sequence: TGTGCCTGGAGTGTACGAGGTGGCTCTGGTGAAAAACTGTTTTTT.

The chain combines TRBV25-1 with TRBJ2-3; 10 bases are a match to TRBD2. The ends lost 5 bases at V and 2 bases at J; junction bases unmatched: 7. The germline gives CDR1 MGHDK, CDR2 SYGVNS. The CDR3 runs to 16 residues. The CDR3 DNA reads TGTGCCAGCAGTCGGCTAGCGGGAGATATCACAGATACGCAGTATTTT. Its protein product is CASSRLAGDITDTQYF.

CDR3 coding DNA: TGTGCCAGCAGTAGGACAGGGCTTAACTATGGCTACACCTTC. This translates into CASSRTGLNYGYTF. The V gene is TRBV25-1, the J gene TRBJ1-2; the match to TRBD1 covers 8 bases. Germline CDR1 is MGHDK and CDR2 is SYGVNS. The CDR3 runs to 14 residues. With V trimmed by 5 bases and J by 1 base, 3 bases remained unmatched.

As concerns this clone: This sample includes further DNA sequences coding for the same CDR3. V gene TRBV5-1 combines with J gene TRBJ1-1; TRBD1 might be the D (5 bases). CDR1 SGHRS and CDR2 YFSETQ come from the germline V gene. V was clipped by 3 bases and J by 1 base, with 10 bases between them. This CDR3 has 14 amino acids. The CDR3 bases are TGCGCCAGCAGCTCCGGTACAGGGAACACTGAAGCTTTCTTT. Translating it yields CASSSGTGNTEAFF. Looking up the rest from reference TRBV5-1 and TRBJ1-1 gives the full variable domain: KAGVTQTPRYLIKTRGQQVTLSCSPISGHRSVSWYQQTPGQGLQFLFEYFSETQRNKGNFPGRFSGRQFSNSRSEMNVSTLELGDSALYLCASSSGTGNTEAFFGQGTRLTVV.

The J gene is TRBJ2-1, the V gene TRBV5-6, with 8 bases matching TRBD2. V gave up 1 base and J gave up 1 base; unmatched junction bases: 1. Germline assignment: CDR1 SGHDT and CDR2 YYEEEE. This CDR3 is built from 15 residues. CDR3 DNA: TGTGCCAGCAGCTTGACTAGCGGTTCCTACAATGAGCAGTTCTTC. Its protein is CASSLTSGSYNEQFF.